This record concerns one T cell receptor (beta chain) sequence. Its antigen is not known. This sample was taken from a study of CD8 T cells in ankylosing spondylitis. Using quantitative 5'-RACE with molecular barcodes, the authors made TCR beta libraries. A single record per CDR3 protein comes from TCRdb applying MiXCR to the 5' RACE reads. The table includes roughly 370,000 distinct CDR3 sequences, around 22% detected once. Study-wide results and limits: Ankylosing spondylitis blood seemed to carry a telltale TCR beta motif made of seven or eight highly homologous variants. Researchers reportedly found disease-linked clones significantly enriched in matched ankylosing spondylitis synovial fluid. Certain motif variants had earlier been reported in reactive arthritis synovial fluid and blood.

Germline lookup yields CDR1 LNHDA and CDR2 SQIVND (reference sequence). The CDR3 has 13 residues. Trimming left V 4 bases short and J 2 bases short, with 7 bases between. This clonotype was obtained from a male donor with ankylosing spondylitis. The source material was blood, either unsorted or a sorted T cell fraction (not recorded which). The chain uses TRBV19 and TRBJ2-3; D is undetermined. As DNA, the CDR3 is TGTGCCAGTAGTACCCGCTTCACAGATACGCAGTATTTT. Protein product: CASSTRFTDTQYF.